The 13 T cell receptor beta chains below come from one sample, sequenced in a study of T cell responses to AZD1222 COVID-19 vaccine. Only in-frame clones appear in the TCRdb table, and some are missing; sequencing was by immunoSEQ multiplex PCR. The table shows 150,000 to 200,000 clones, with about 90% occurring only once. The sample in question was peripheral blood, obtained 28 days after the second AZD1222 dose. The receptors come from an adult who received the AZD1222 COVID-19 vaccine.

The chain combines TRBV27 with TRBJ1-2; TRBD1 matches 8 bases. J was trimmed by 6 bases and V by 2 bases; bases with no gene match: 2. Looked up from germline, CDR1 is MNHEY and CDR2 is SMNVEV (reference sequence). CDR3 length: 13 amino acids. CDR3 loop: CASSLGTGNGYTF. The CDR3 DNA reads as TGTGCCAGCAGTTTAGGGACAGGCAATGGCTACACCTTC.

V is TRBV11-3 and J is TRBJ1-1; no firm D call. From germline, CDR1 is SGHNT and CDR2 YENEEA. V gave up 1 base and J gave up 6 bases, with 27 bases separating them. This CDR3 is built from 19 residues. The CDR3 region has the DNA TGTGCCAGCAGCTTAGTAATGCCCTTAAAATATAAAGAGGACTCTGAAGCTTTCTTT. Translation gives CASSLVMPLKYKEDSEAFF. Using reference TRBV11-3 and TRBJ1-1 for the parts outside the CDR3, the full variable domain is EAGVVQSPRYKIIEKKQPVAFWCNPISGHNTLYWYLQNLGQGPELLIRYENEEAVDDSQLPKDRFSAERLKGVDSTLKIQPAELGDSAVYLCASSLVMPLKYKEDSEAFFGQGTRLTVV.

V usage is TRBV19 and J usage is TRBJ2-1; TRBD2 aligns across 9 bases. The CDR3 consists of 14 residues. Germline loops: CDR1 LNHDA, CDR2 SQIVND (reference sequence). CDR3 coding DNA: TGTGCAGCTAGCGGGGCGGGGTCCTACAATGAGCAGTTCTTC. This translates into CAASGAGSYNEQFF.

The CDR3 loop is CASSPRTSYNEQFF. The CDR3 nucleotides are TGTGCCAGCAGCCCGAGGACGTCCTACAATGAGCAGTTCTTC. The chain has TRBV9 and TRBJ2-1; D gene unclear. Germline assignment: CDR1 SGDLS and CDR2 YYNGEE. V was trimmed by 4 bases and J by 1 base, leaving 9 bases between them. This CDR3 contains 14 residues. The whole variable domain, filled in from reference TRBV9 and TRBJ2-1, reads DSGVTQTPKHLITATGQRVTLRCSPRSGDLSVYWYQQSLDQGLQFLIQYYNGEERAKGNILERFSAQQFPDLHSELNLSSLELGDSALYFCASSPRTSYNEQFFGPGTRLTVL.

This sequence joins TRBV19 and TRBJ2-5; D perhaps matches TRBD2 (7 bases). CDR1 and CDR2 from the germline V gene are LNHDA and SQIVND (reference sequence). The CDR3 runs to 16 residues. The V and J ends lost 5 bases and 4 bases respectively, with 20 bases between them. CDR3 protein: CASSLGTGRGGETQYF. The CDR3 DNA is TGTGCCAGTAGTCTTGGTACAGGGAGGGGTGGAGAGACCCAGTACTTC. Full variable domain (outside the CDR3, taken from reference TRBV19 and TRBJ2-5): DGGITQSPKYLFRKEGQNVTLSCEQNLNHDAMYWYRQDPGQGLRLIYYSQIVNDFQKGDIAEGYSVSREKKESFPLTVTSAQKNPTAFYLCASSLGTGRGGETQYFGPGTRLLVL.

This chain links TRBV4-1 with TRBJ2-7; weak D call: TRBD2 (6 bases). This CDR3 contains 16 residues. The germline V gene has CDR1 MGHRA and CDR2 YSYEKL. Trimming pared 1 base from V and 0 bases from J, leaving 13 bases between. In DNA, the CDR3 is TGCGCCAGCAGCCAAGTGAGGTCCGGGAGCTCCTACGAGCAGTACTTC. Translating it yields CASSQVRSGSSYEQYF.

The chain carries TRBV6-2 or TRBV6-3 and TRBJ1-2; a weak D match, TRBD1 (6 bases). Germline V lookup: CDR1 MNHEY, CDR2 SVGEGT. V dropped 6 bases and J dropped 4 bases, with 9 bases sitting between them. The CDR3 runs to 12 residues. The CDR3 loop reads CASSVTGYGYTF. The CDR3 DNA sequence: TGTGCCAGCAGCGTGACAGGCTATGGCTACACCTTC.

V and J are TRBV13 and TRBJ2-1; possibly TRBD2 for D (6 bases). The V and J ends lost 4 bases and 0 bases respectively, with 10 bases between them. The CDR3 contains 15 residues. CDR1 is PRHDT, CDR2 FYEKMQ, per germline (reference sequence). This CDR3 is CASSSHGGSYNEQFF. The DNA for the CDR3 is TGTGCCAGCAGCTCGCACGGGGGCTCCTACAATGAGCAGTTCTTC.

The V and J genes are TRBV9 and TRBJ1-6; D is uncertain. Trimming cost V 4 bases and J 0 bases, with 8 bases left between them. The germline CDR1 and CDR2 sequences are SGDLS and YYNGEE. The CDR3 is 15 amino acids. Written as DNA, the CDR3 is TGTGCCAGCAGCCCGTCCAGCTCCTATAATTCACCCCTCCACTTT. Encoded protein: CASSPSSSYNSPLHF.

This chain uses TRBV12-3 or TRBV12-4 with TRBJ1-2; D is undetermined. The CDR3 covers 11 residues. The germline V and J ends were trimmed by 3 bases and 5 bases, with 4 bases remaining between them. The CDR3 spells CASSFGYGYTF. The CDR3 DNA reads as TGTGCCAGCAGTTTTGGGTATGGCTACACCTTC.

The V gene is TRBV7-2, the J gene TRBJ2-7; TRBD2 matches at 7 bases. Germline trimming cut 5 bases from V and 2 bases from J; bases unmatched to any gene: 6. The CDR3 is 14 amino acids. The germline V gene has CDR1 SGHTA and CDR2 FQGNSA. The CDR3 DNA reads TGTGCCAGCAGCCCCAGTGGGGGGGCCTACGAGCAGTACTTC. It codes for CASSPSGGAYEQYF. Full variable domain (missing parts from reference TRBV7-2 and TRBJ2-7): GAGVSQSPSNKVTEKGKDVELRCDPISGHTALYWYRQSLGQGLEFLIYFQGNSAPDKSGLPSDRFSAERTGGSVSTLTIQRTQQEDSAVYLCASSPSGGAYEQYFGPGTRLTVT.

The J gene is TRBJ1-1, the V gene TRBV30; D is possibly TRBD1 (6 bases). V lost 2 bases and J lost 7, with 14 bases in between. Germline CDR1 GTSNPN, CDR2 SVGIG (reference sequence). This CDR3 region has 13 residues. The CDR3 reads CAWSRGAQVEAFF. CDR3 DNA sequence: TGTGCCTGGAGTCGGGGGGCGCAAGTTGAAGCTTTCTTT.

The J gene is TRBJ2-2, the V gene TRBV19, with 7 bases that match TRBD1. The germline CDR1 and CDR2 sequences are LNHDA and SQIVND (reference sequence). The CDR3 extends over 14 amino acids. V shed 6 bases, J shed 3 bases, and the junction held 4 bases outside the gene matches. The CDR3 here is CASSPDRDTGELFF. The CDR3 nucleotides are TGTGCCAGTAGCCCTGACAGGGACACCGGGGAGCTGTTTTTT.